These 17 T cell receptor beta chains came from one sample sequenced in a study of cytomegalovirus exposure and HLA in healthy donors (dated by TCRdb to about 2017). Receptor libraries were prepared by the immunoSEQ multiplex PCR assay. For the multiplex PCR, a mixture combining 60 forward primers for TCR Vbeta segments and 13 reverse primers for TCR Jbeta segments was used. Not all clones reach the TCRdb copy of this immuneACCESS table, which keeps in-frame sequences only. Checked studies attribute under half of the gap to unresolved V genes and leave the rest unexplained. The sample records about 92,000 clones, 60% to 85% of which are singletons. The leading ten clones occupy under 8% of the sample. The material sequenced was PBMCs. The receptors originated from a man aged 50 to 59 in good health and CMV-seropositive.

The gene calls are TRBV30 and TRBJ2-3, with D maybe TRBD1 (6 bases). V dropped 5 bases and J dropped 2 bases, with 14 bases sitting between them. CDR1 is GTSNPN, CDR2 SVGIG, per germline (reference sequence). CDR3 length: 14 residues. CDR3 coding DNA: TGTGCCTGGGCCCATGGACAGTTCACAGATACGCAGTATTTT. Amino acids: CAWAHGQFTDTQYF.

The chain has TRBV7-9 and TRBJ2-7, with 10 bases fitting TRBD1. Germline trimming cut 5 bases from V and 4 bases from J; bases unmatched to any gene: 5. Germline V gene data show CDR1 as SEHNR and CDR2 as FQNEAQ (reference sequence). This CDR3 contains 14 residues. The chain's CDR3 is CASSPGTGEYEQYF. The CDR3 nucleotides are TGTGCCAGCAGCCCCGGGACAGGGGAGTACGAGCAGTACTTC.

This sequence joins TRBV19 and TRBJ1-1, with TRBD1 identical over 8 bases. The CDR3 extends over 15 amino acids. Germline CDR1 is LNHDA and CDR2 is SQIVND (reference sequence). The J segment lost 6 bases and the V segment lost 5 bases, leaving 11 bases of the junction unmatched. The CDR3 reads CASSPWTGSSPEAFF. CDR3 nucleotides: TGTGCCAGTAGTCCTTGGACAGGGAGTAGTCCTGAAGCTTTCTTT.

The V gene is TRBV10-1, the J gene TRBJ2-7, with 8 bases identical to TRBD1. Per the germline V gene, CDR1 is WNHNN and CDR2 is SYGVQD (reference sequence). CDR3 length: 15 amino acids. Unmatched junction bases numbered 13, after V lost 9 bases and J lost 3 bases. The CDR3 DNA reads TGCGCCAGTCCAATCCCGGGGACAGGCCACTACGAGCAGTACTTC. Amino acid sequence: CASPIPGTGHYEQYF.

This clone came up a few times. The CDR3 DNA follows: TGTGCCAGCGCCGGACAAGGGGACTACGAGCAGTACTTC. It specifies CASAGQGDYEQYF. V is TRBV7-2 and J is TRBJ2-7; D might be TRBD1 (5 bases). The germline gives CDR1 SGHTA, CDR2 FQGNSA. The V gene lost 8 bases and the J gene lost 3 bases, with 14 bases spanning the gap. The CDR3 totals 13 residues.

The chain employs TRBV4-3 and TRBJ1-2; 8 bases fit TRBD1. Losses at the gene ends were 4 bases for V and 6 bases for J; bases not matched to a gene: 4. This CDR3 contains 13 residues. Germline CDR1 reads LGHNA; CDR2 reads YSLEER. CDR3 sequence: CASSRQQGDGYTF. The CDR3 DNA reads TGCGCCAGCAGCCGCCAACAGGGGGATGGCTACACCTTC.

The chain couples TRBV7-9 to TRBJ1-5; TRBD1 might be the D (6 bases). Trimming left V 1 base short and J 2 bases short, with 12 bases between. Germline V gene data show CDR1 as SEHNR and CDR2 as FQNEAQ (reference sequence). This CDR3 contains 16 residues. Here the CDR3 DNA reads TGTGCCAGCAGCTTAGAGGTGGGGGCGGGCAATCAGCCCCAGCATTTT. Protein: CASSLEVGAGNQPQHF.

The rearrangement links TRBV29-1 to TRBJ1-1; D unclear. The CDR3 is 13 residues long. Germline V gene lookup returns CDR1 SQVTM and CDR2 ANQGSEA. V was clipped by 1 base and J by 2 bases, with 8 bases between them. The CDR3 bases are TGCAGCGTTGAAGTATCAGATAACACTGAAGCTTTCTTT. This codes for CSVEVSDNTEAFF.

This clone appeared a single time. The J gene is TRBJ1-2, the V gene TRBV5-1, with D tentatively TRBD1 (6 bases). CDR3 size: 15 residues. The germline V and J ends were trimmed by 0 bases and 5 bases, with 14 bases remaining between them. Germline V gene data show CDR1 as SGHRS and CDR2 as YFSETQ. The CDR3 loop is CASSLAWGRRYGYTF. The CDR3 nucleotides read TGCGCCAGCAGCTTGGCTTGGGGGCGACGTTATGGCTACACCTTC. Full variable domain (rest looked up from reference TRBV5-1 and TRBJ1-2): KAGVTQTPRYLIKTRGQQVTLSCSPISGHRSVSWYQQTPGQGLQFLFEYFSETQRNKGNFPGRFSGRQFSNSRSEMNVSTLELGDSALYLCASSLAWGRRYGYTFGSGTRLTVV.

This chain joins TRBV2 and TRBJ1-2, with D possibly matching TRBD1 (5 bases). This CDR3 is built from 12 residues. Germline CDR1 SNHLY, CDR2 FYNNEI. Trimming left V 3 bases short and J 14 bases short, with 16 bases between. The CDR3 is CASSEGQGPRTF. DNA for the CDR3: TGTGCCAGCAGTGAGGGCCAGGGCCCCCGGACCTTC. Supplemented by reference TRBV2 and TRBJ1-2, the full variable domain reads EPEVTQTPSHQVTQMGQEVILRCVPISNHLYFYWYRQILGQKVEFLVSFYNNEISEKSEIFDDQFSVERPDGSNFTLKIRSTKLEDSAMYFCASSEGQGPRTFGSGTRLTVV.

The CDR3 DNA is TGTGCCAGCAGTGAGGGACAGGCCAGCACAGATACGCAGTATTTT. It codes for CASSEGQASTDTQYF. The genes are TRBV6-1 and TRBJ2-3; 8 bases are a match to TRBD1. The junction had 2 bases not matched to a gene; V was cut back by 3 bases and J by 0 bases. Germline values: CDR1 MNHNS, CDR2 SASEGT. CDR3 length: 15 residues.

The V gene is TRBV5-1, the J gene TRBJ2-7; tentatively, D is TRBD2 (5 bases). The CDR3 length is 14 residues. V lost 4 bases to trimming and J lost 0 bases, with 11 bases between them. Germline lookup yields CDR1 SGHRS and CDR2 YFSETQ. Here the CDR3 reads CASSGVGGSYEQYF. The CDR3 nucleotides are TGCGCCAGCAGCGGGGTTGGAGGCTCCTACGAGCAGTACTTC.

V gene TRBV15 combines with J gene TRBJ1-2; the D is unclear. The V end was cut by 2 bases, the J end by 2 bases, with 6 bases between. CDR1 LNHNV and CDR2 YYDKDF come from the germline V gene (reference sequence). The CDR3 runs 13 residues. The CDR3: CATSRSGNYGYTF. The CDR3 nucleotides are TGTGCCACCAGCAGATCGGGGAACTATGGCTACACCTTC.

The chain is built from TRBV19 and TRBJ2-1; 16 bases match TRBD2. The CDR3 totals 16 residues. The V segment lost 1 base and the J segment 12 bases; nucleotides outside the gene matches: 6. CDR1 and CDR2 (germline): LNHDA, SQIVND (reference sequence). The CDR3 DNA reads TGTGCCAGTAGTATAGGTCCGGGACTAGCGGGGGGGTGGCAGTTCTTC. Translated: CASSIGPGLAGGWQFF.

The DNA for the CDR3 is TGCGCCAGCAGCTTTATCCAGGGACTCACAGATACGCAGTATTTT. Residues: CASSFIQGLTDTQYF. The V and J genes are TRBV5-1 and TRBJ2-3; D might be TRBD2 (6 bases). CDR3 length equals 15 residues. V lost 2 bases to trimming and J lost 2 bases, with 12 bases between them. Germline-derived CDR1 and CDR2 are SGHRS and YFSETQ.

V usage is TRBV18 and J usage is TRBJ2-5, with D uncertain. This CDR3 comprises 13 residues. V was trimmed by 6 bases and J by 4 bases, leaving 12 bases between them. Germline V gives CDR1 KGHSH, CDR2 LQKENI. The CDR3 DNA reads TGTGCCAGCTCGCCCCGACTGGGAGAGACCCAGTACTTC. This encodes CASSPRLGETQYF.

The V call is TRBV7-3, the J call TRBJ1-3, with 8 bases that match TRBD1. CDR1 and CDR2 (germline): SGHTA, FQGTGA. The CDR3 length is 15 residues. J gave up 1 base and V 5 bases, and 4 bases lay outside the gene matches. The CDR3 DNA is TGTGCCAGCAGCCAAGGACAGGGTTCTGGAAACACCATATATTTT. It yields the protein CASSQGQGSGNTIYF. Full variable domain (remainder filled in from reference TRBV7-3 and TRBJ1-3): GAGVSQTPSNKVTEKGKYVELRCDPISGHTALYWYRQSLGQGPEFLIYFQGTGAADDSGLPNDRFFAVRPEGSVSTLKIQRTERGDSAVYLCASSQGQGSGNTIYFGEGSWLTVV.